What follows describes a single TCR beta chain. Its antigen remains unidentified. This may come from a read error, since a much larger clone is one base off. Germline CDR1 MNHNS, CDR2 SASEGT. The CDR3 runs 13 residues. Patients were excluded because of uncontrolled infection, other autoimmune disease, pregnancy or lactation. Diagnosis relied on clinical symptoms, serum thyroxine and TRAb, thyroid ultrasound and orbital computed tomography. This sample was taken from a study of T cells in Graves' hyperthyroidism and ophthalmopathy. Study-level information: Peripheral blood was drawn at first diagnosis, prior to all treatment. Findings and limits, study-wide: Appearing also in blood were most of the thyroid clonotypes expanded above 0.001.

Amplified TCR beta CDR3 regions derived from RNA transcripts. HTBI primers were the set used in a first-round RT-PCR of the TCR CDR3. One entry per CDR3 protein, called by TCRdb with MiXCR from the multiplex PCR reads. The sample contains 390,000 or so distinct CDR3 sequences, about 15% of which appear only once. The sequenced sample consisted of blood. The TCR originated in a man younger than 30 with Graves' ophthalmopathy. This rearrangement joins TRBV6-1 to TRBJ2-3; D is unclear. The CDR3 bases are TGTGCCAGCGGTGAAACGGGCGCAGATACGCAGTATTTT. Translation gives CASGETGADTQYF.